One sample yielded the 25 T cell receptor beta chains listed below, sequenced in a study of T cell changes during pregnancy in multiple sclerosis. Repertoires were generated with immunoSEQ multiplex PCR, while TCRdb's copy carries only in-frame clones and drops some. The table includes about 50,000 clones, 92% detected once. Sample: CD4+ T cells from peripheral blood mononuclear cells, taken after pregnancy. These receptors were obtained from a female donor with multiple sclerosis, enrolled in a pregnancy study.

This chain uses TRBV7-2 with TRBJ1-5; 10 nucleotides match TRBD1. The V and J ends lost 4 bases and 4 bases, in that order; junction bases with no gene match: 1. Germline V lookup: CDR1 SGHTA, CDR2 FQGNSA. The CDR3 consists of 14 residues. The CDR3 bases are TGTGCCAGCAGCTGGACAGGGGGAAATCAGCCCCAGCATTTT. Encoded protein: CASSWTGGNQPQHF.

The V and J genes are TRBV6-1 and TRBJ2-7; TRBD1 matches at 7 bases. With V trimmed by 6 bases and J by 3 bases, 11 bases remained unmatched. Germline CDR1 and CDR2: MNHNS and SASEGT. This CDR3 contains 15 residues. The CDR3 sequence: CASRAARQGNYEQYF. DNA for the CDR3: TGTGCCAGCAGGGCAGCAAGACAGGGAAACTACGAGCAGTACTTC.

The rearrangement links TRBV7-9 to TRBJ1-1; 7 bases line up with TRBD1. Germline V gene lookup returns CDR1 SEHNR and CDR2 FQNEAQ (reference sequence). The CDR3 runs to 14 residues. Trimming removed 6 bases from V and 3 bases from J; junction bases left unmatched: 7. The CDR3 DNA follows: TGTGCCAGCAGGTTTCTCAGGGGGGACACTGAAGCTTTCTTT. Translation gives CASRFLRGDTEAFF.

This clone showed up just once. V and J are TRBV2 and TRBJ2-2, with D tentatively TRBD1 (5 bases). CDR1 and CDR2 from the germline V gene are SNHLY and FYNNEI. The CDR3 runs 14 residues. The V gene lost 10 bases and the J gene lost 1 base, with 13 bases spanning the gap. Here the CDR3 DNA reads TGTGCCACCCAGGGTACAGGGAACACCGGGGAGCTGTTTTTT. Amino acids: CATQGTGNTGELFF.

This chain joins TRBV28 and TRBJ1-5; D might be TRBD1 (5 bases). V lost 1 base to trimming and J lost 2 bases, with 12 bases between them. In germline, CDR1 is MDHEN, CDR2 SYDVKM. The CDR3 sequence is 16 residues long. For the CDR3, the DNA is TGTGCCAGCAGTTTATCAGGAGGGGTGGGCAATCAGCCCCAGCATTTT. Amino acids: CASSLSGGVGNQPQHF. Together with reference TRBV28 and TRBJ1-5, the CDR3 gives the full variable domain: DVKVTQSSRYLVKRTGEKVFLECVQDMDHENMFWYRQDPGLGLRLIYFSYDVKMKEKGDIPEGYSVSREKKERFSLILESASTNQTSMYLCASSLSGGVGNQPQHFGDGTRLSIL.

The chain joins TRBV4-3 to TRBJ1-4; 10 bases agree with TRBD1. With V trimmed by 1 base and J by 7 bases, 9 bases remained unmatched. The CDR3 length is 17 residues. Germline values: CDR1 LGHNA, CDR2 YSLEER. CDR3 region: CASSQGIRQGATEKLFF. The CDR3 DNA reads TGCGCCAGCAGCCAAGGTATAAGACAGGGGGCCACTGAAAAACTGTTTTTT.

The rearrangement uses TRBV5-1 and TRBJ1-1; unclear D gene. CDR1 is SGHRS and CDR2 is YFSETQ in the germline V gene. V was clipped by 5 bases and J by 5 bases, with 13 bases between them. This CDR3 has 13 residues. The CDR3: CASSSDGRTEAFF. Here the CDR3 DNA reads TGCGCCAGCAGTTCTGATGGGAGGACTGAAGCTTTCTTT.

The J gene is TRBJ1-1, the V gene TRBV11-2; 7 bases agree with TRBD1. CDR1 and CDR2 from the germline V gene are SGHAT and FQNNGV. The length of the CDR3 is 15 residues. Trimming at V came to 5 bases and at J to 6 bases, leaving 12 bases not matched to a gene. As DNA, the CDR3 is TGTGCCAGCAGCCCGAGACAGGGAAATTTTGCTGAAGCTTTCTTT. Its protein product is CASSPRQGNFAEAFF.

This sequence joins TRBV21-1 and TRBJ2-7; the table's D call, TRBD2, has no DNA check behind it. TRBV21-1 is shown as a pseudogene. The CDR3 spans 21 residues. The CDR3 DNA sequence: TGTGCCAGCAGCGACACGGAGCGGGAGTCCCTTCCCCGGGCTTTCTCCTACGAGCAGTACTTC. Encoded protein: CASSDTERESLPRAFSYEQYF.

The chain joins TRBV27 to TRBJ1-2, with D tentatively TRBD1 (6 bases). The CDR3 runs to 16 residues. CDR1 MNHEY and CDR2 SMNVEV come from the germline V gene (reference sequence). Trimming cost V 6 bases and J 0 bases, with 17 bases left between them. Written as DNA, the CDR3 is TGTGCCAGCAGGACAGGTCTGGGTAAATCTAACTATGGCTACACCTTC. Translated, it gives CASRTGLGKSNYGYTF.

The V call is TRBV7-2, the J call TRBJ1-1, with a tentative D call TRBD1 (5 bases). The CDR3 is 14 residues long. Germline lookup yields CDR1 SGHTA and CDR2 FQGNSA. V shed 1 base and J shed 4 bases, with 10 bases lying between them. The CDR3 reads CASSLGYGGTEAFF. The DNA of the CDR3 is TGTGCCAGCAGCTTAGGATACGGGGGCACTGAAGCTTTCTTT.

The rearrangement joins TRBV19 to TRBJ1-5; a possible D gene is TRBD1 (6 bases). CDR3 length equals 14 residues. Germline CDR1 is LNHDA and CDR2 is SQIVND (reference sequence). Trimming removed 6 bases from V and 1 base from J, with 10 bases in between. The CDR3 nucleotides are TGTGCCAGTAGCGGACAGATGAGCAATCAGCCCCAGCATTTT. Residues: CASSGQMSNQPQHF.

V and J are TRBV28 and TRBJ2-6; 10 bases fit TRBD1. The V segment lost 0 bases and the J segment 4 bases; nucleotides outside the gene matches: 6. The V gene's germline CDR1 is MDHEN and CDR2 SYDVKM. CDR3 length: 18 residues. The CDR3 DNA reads TGTGCCAGCAGTTTATGGGGACAGGGGTCGGGGGGGGCCAACGTCCTGACTTTC. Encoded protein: CASSLWGQGSGGANVLTF.

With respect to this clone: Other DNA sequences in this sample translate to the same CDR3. The CDR3 nucleotides read TGTGCCAGCTCACCTGGACAGGGGAGCTCCTACGAGCAGTACTTC. This translates into CASSPGQGSSYEQYF. The chain recombines TRBV18 with TRBJ2-7; 9 bases match TRBD1. This CDR3 contains 15 residues. J lost 0 bases, V lost 3 bases, and 3 bases had no gene match. CDR1 KGHSH and CDR2 LQKENI come from the germline V gene.

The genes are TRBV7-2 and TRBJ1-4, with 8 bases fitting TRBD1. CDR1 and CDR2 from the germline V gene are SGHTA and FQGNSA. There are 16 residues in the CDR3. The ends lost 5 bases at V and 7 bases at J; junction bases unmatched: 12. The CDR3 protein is CASSKASTGEGEKLFF. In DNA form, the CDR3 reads TGTGCCAGCAGCAAAGCCTCGACAGGGGAGGGTGAAAAACTGTTTTTT.

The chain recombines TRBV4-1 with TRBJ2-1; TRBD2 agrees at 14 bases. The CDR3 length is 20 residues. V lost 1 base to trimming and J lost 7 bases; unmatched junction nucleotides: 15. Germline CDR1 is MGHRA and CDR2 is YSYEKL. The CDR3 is CASSQARGDRGTSGGNEQFF. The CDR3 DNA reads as TGCGCCAGCAGCCAAGCACGGGGGGACAGGGGGACTAGCGGGGGAAATGAGCAGTTCTTC.

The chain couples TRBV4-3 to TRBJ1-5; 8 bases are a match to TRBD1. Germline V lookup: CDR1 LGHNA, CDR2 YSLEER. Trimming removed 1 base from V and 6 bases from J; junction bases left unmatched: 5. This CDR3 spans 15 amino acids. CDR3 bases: TGCGCCAGCAGCCAAGGGGACAGGACGGGTCAGCCCCAGCATTTT. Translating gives CASSQGDRTGQPQHF.

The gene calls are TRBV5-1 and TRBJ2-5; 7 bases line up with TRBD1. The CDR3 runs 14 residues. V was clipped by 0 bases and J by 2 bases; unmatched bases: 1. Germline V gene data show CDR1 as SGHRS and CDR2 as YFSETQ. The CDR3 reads CASSLEGAQETQYF. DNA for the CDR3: TGCGCCAGCAGCTTGGAGGGGGCACAAGAGACCCAGTACTTC.

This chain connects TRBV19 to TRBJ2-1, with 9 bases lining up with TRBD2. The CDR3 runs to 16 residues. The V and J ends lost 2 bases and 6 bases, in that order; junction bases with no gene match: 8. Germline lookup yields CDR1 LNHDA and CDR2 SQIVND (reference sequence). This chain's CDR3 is CASSIKGLASANEQFF. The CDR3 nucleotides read TGTGCCAGTAGTATAAAGGGACTAGCTTCGGCCAATGAGCAGTTCTTC.

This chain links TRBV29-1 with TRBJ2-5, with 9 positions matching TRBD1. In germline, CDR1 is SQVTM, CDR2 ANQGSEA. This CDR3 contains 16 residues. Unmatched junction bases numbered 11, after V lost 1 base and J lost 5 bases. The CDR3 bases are TGCAGCGTTGAAGGCCCGGACAGGGGTTCGGTGGAGACCCAGTACTTC. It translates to CSVEGPDRGSVETQYF.

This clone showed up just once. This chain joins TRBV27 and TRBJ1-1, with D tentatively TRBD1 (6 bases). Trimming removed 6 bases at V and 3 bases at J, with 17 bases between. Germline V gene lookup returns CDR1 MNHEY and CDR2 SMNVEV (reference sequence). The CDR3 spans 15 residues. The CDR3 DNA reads TGTGCCAGCAGACGAACAGGGTTGGTAGACACTGAAGCTTTCTTT. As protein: CASRRTGLVDTEAFF.

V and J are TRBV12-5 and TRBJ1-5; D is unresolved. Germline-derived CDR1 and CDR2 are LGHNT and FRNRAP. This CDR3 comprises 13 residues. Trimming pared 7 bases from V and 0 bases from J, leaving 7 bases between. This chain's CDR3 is CASALNSNQPQHF. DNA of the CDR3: TGTGCTAGTGCCCTAAATAGCAATCAGCCCCAGCATTTT.

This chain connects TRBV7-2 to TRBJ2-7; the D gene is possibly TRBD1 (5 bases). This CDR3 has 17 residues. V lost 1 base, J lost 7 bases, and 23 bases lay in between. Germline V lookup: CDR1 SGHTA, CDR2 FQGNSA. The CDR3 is CASSLVGAGYEAWEQYF. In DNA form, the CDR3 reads TGTGCCAGCAGCTTAGTTGGGGCTGGGTACGAAGCCTGGGAGCAGTACTTC.

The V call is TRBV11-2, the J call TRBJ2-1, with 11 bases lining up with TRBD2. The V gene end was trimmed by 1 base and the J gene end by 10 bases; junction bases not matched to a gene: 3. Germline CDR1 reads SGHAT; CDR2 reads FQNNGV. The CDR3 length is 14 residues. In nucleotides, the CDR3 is TGTGCCAGCAGCTTAGGACTAGCGGGACGAGAGCAGTTCTTC. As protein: CASSLGLAGREQFF.

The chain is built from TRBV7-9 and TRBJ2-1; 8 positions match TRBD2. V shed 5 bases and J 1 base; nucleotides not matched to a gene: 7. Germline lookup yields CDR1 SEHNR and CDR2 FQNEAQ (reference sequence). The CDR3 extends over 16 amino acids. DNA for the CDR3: TGTGCCAGCAGCCCCATGGCGGGAGGATCCTACAATGAGCAGTTCTTC. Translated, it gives CASSPMAGGSYNEQFF.